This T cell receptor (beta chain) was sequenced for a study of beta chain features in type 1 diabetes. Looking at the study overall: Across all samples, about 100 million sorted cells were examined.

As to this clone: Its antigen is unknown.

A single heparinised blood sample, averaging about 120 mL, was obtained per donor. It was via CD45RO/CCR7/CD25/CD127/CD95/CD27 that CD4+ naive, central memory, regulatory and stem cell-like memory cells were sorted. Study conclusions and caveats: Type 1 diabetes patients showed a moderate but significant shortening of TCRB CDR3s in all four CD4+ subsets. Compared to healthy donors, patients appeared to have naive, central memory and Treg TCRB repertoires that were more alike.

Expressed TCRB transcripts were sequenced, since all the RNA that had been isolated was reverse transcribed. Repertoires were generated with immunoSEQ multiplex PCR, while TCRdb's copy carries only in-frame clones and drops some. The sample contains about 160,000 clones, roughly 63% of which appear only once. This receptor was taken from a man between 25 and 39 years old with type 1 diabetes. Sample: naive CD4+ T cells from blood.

The CDR3 protein is CASSPGLPRRADTQYF. The CDR3 DNA sequence: TGTGCCAGCAGCCCTGGACTACCGCGAAGAGCAGATACGCAGTATTTT. This chain connects TRBV7-2 to TRBJ2-3; tentatively, D is TRBD2 (6 bases). Per the germline V gene, CDR1 is SGHTA and CDR2 is FQGNSA. The germline V and J ends were trimmed by 5 bases and 4 bases, with 19 bases remaining between them. The CDR3 has 16 amino acids.